Listed here are 19 T cell receptor beta chains from one sample, sequenced in a study of blood T cell repertoires in COVID-19. Only in-frame clones appear in the TCRdb table, and some are missing; sequencing was by immunoSEQ multiplex PCR. This table holds about 150,000 clones, roughly 90% found once. The sample was peripheral blood. The receptor source for this set is a human donor with COVID-19, enrolled during active disease. The donor label of this sample is uncertain.

The chain is built from TRBV7-2 and TRBJ1-3, with TRBD1 as a possible D gene (5 bases). Trimming removed 2 bases from V and 0 bases from J, with 8 bases in between. Germline V gives CDR1 SGHTA, CDR2 FQGNSA. The CDR3 has 15 residues. The chain's CDR3 is CASSLTGVSGNTIYF. DNA for the CDR3: TGTGCCAGCAGCTTAACGGGGGTCTCTGGAAACACCATATATTTT.

The chain has TRBV15 and TRBJ2-5, with 10 bases fitting TRBD1. Germline V gene lookup returns CDR1 LNHNV and CDR2 YYDKDF (reference sequence). This CDR3 has 17 residues. V dropped 0 bases and J dropped 1; count of bases not matched to a gene: 5. The CDR3 reads CATSREADRGSQETQYF. In DNA form, the CDR3 reads TGTGCCACCAGCAGAGAAGCGGACAGGGGGTCCCAAGAGACCCAGTACTTC.

The rearrangement links TRBV7-8 to TRBJ2-7; D is ambiguous. This CDR3 has 15 amino acids. Trimming cost V 2 bases and J 2 bases, with 13 bases left between them. The V gene's germline CDR1 is SGHVS and CDR2 FQNEAQ. For the CDR3, the DNA is TGTGCCAGCAGCTTATTAGCCCGTCCGCCCTACGAGCAGTACTTC. It codes for CASSLLARPPYEQYF.

The chain has TRBV5-6 and TRBJ2-1; D is perhaps TRBD1 (5 bases). V dropped 0 bases and J dropped 9 bases, with 16 bases sitting between them. This CDR3 is built from 15 residues. Per germline, CDR1 SGHDT and CDR2 YYEEEE. The CDR3 coding sequence is TGTGCCAGCAGCTTGGCCCGAAGGGGCAAGGGTGAGCAGTTCTTC. Its translation is CASSLARRGKGEQFF. The entire variable domain, with the rest obtained from reference TRBV5-6 and TRBJ2-1, is as follows: DAGVTQSPTHLIKTRGQQVTLRCSPKSGHDTVSWYQQALGQGPQFIFQYYEEEERQRGNFPDRFSGHQFPNYSSELNVNALLLGDSALYLCASSLARRGKGEQFFGPGTRLTVL.

The chain couples TRBV30 to TRBJ2-3; 11 bases map to TRBD1. With V trimmed by 2 bases and J by 5 bases, 3 bases remained unmatched. CDR1 GTSNPN and CDR2 SVGIG come from the germline V gene (reference sequence). The CDR3 contains 14 residues. The CDR3 sequence is CAWSKGQGEDTQYF. The CDR3 region has the DNA TGTGCCTGGAGTAAGGGACAGGGGGAAGATACGCAGTATTTT.

CDR3 nucleotide sequence: TGTGCCAGCAGTTTGAAAGGGAGCACTGAAGCTTTCTTT. Its protein product is CASSLKGSTEAFF. This chain joins TRBV12-3 or TRBV12-4 and TRBJ1-1; D gene uncertain. Trimming took off 3 bases at V and 4 bases at J, with 9 bases between the two ends. This CDR3 region has 13 residues.

V gene TRBV6-1 combines with J gene TRBJ1-2, with a weak D call TRBD1 (6 bases). CDR3 length equals 17 residues. V gave up 3 bases and J gave up 6 bases, with 23 bases separating them. Per the germline V gene, CDR1 is MNHNS and CDR2 is SASEGT. CDR3 residues: CASSEIFRDKSRDGYTF. The CDR3 DNA reads TGTGCCAGCAGTGAGATCTTCCGGGACAAGTCACGGGATGGCTACACCTTC.

The chain has TRBV12-1 and TRBJ1-2; the table's D call, TRBD1, was not checked against the DNA. TRBV12-1 is classified as a pseudogene. This CDR3 region has 14 residues. CDR3 in DNA: TGTGCCAGCAGCATTCCGGTGGGCTGCTATGGCTACACCTTC. Translation: CASSIPVGCYGYTF.

The chain couples TRBV12-3 or TRBV12-4 to TRBJ2-2; D gene ambiguous. The CDR3 is 13 amino acids. V lost 2 bases and J 5 bases, leaving 6 bases between the germline ends. The CDR3 region is CASSLKRTGELFF. DNA of the CDR3: TGTGCCAGCAGTTTAAAGCGAACCGGGGAGCTGTTTTTT.

The chain joins TRBV3-1 (or the pseudogene TRBV3-2) to TRBJ1-1, with TRBD1 as a possible D gene (5 bases). This CDR3 region has 15 residues. CDR1 LGHDT and CDR2 YNNKEL come from the germline V gene (reference sequence). Trimming left V 1 base short and J 5 bases short, with 14 bases between. The CDR3 sequence is CASSQGPGLGTEAFF. The CDR3 DNA sequence: TGTGCCAGCAGCCAAGGACCGGGACTGGGGACTGAAGCTTTCTTT.

The V call is TRBV4-1, the J call TRBJ2-6; weak D call: TRBD1 (5 bases). The CDR3 is made up of 17 amino acids. Germline loops: CDR1 MGHRA, CDR2 YSYEKL. With 0 bases removed from V and 0 bases from J, the gap between germline ends came to 9 bases. The CDR3 DNA follows: TGCGCCAGCAGCCAAGATGGGGCGAGCTCTGGGGCCAACGTCCTGACTTTC. Residues: CASSQDGASSGANVLTF.

This sequence joins TRBV9 and TRBJ1-1; D is possibly TRBD1 (6 bases). Germline-derived CDR1 and CDR2 are SGDLS and YYNGEE. The germline V and J ends were trimmed by 4 bases and 1 base, with 11 bases remaining between them. The CDR3 has 14 amino acids. The CDR3 DNA is TGTGCCAGCAGCTCAGGACAGCCGAACACTGAAGCTTTCTTT. Residues: CASSSGQPNTEAFF.

The rearrangement links TRBV7-9 to TRBJ1-2; D gene ambiguous. The CDR3 contains 13 residues. Germline V gives CDR1 SEHNR, CDR2 FQNEAQ (reference sequence). V was clipped by 4 bases and J by 8 bases, with 14 bases between them. CDR3 nucleotides: TGTGCCAGCAGCTCCGAGAGGGTTCGCGGCTACACCTTC. Translated: CASSSERVRGYTF.

The gene calls are TRBV12-5 and TRBJ2-4; weak D call: TRBD1 (5 bases). Germline loops: CDR1 LGHNT, CDR2 FRNRAP. Trimming pared 4 bases from V and 1 base from J, leaving 11 bases between. This CDR3 is built from 15 residues. As DNA, the CDR3 is TGTGCTAGTGGTTGGGGCGGTCGGGCCAAAAACATTCAGTACTTC. The encoded protein is CASGWGGRAKNIQYF.

In its sample, this clone was seen once. CDR3 sequence reads: CAIRPGLVSGELFF. Written as DNA, the CDR3 is TGTGCCATCAGGCCGGGACTAGTCTCCGGGGAGCTGTTTTTT. V and J are TRBV10-3 and TRBJ2-2; 8 nucleotides match TRBD2. The CDR3 has 14 residues. Trimming at V came to 6 bases and at J to 6 bases, leaving 6 bases not matched to a gene. Germline V gene sequence: CDR1 ENHRY, CDR2 SYGVKD.

CDR3 region: CASSLTPGEGYTEAFF. DNA of the CDR3: TGTGCCAGCAGCTTAACCCCAGGGGAAGGGTACACTGAAGCTTTCTTT. V gene TRBV7-3 combines with J gene TRBJ1-1; D possibly corresponds to TRBD1 (6 bases). The CDR3 contains 16 residues. CDR1 SGHTA and CDR2 FQGTGA come from the germline V gene. The V end lost 0 bases, the J end lost 3 bases, and 14 bases lay between the germline ends. The entire variable domain, with the rest obtained from reference TRBV7-3 and TRBJ1-1, is as follows: GAGVSQTPSNKVTEKGKYVELRCDPISGHTALYWYRQSLGQGPEFLIYFQGTGAADDSGLPNDRFFAVRPEGSVSTLKIQRTERGDSAVYLCASSLTPGEGYTEAFFGQGTRLTVV.

The chain carries TRBV6-5 and TRBJ2-2; possible D gene TRBD1, 5 bases. Germline CDR1 reads MNHEY; CDR2 reads SVGAGI. The CDR3 loop spans 14 amino acids. V was trimmed by 2 bases and J by 4 bases, leaving 8 bases between them. CDR3 amino acids: CASSYAGRTGELFF. The CDR3, as DNA: TGTGCCAGCAGTTACGCAGGGCGCACCGGGGAGCTGTTTTTT.

V and J are TRBV29-1 and TRBJ2-7, with no clear D. Trimming took off 4 bases at V and 2 bases at J, with 6 bases between the two ends. The CDR3 sequence is 11 residues long. Germline V gene sequence: CDR1 SQVTM, CDR2 ANQGSEA. CDR3 nucleotide sequence: TGCAGCGTTGGTCAGACCTACGAGCAGTACTTC. Translated: CSVGQTYEQYF.

Details on this clone: The DNA is omitted, as the CDR3 cannot be located on it reliably, and the CDR3 follows TCRdb's listing. V gene TRBV9 combines with J gene TRBJ2-6; TRBD2, the table's D call, lacks a check against the DNA. The CDR3 has 16 amino acids, counting both end residues. Germline CDR1 is SGDLS and CDR2 is YYNGEE. This CDR3 is CASSAAAVRRANVLTF.